The entry that follows covers one T cell receptor beta chain sequence. Its antigen remains unidentified. The sample originates from a study of CXCR3-negative and CXCR3-positive naive CD8 T cells. The overall study: The TRB read total, approximately 150 million, broke down to about 1.5 +/- 0.3 million reads per library. Whole-study results and caveats: Greater hydrophobicity was found in TRB CDR3s of CXCR3-positive naive cells than of CXCR3-negative naive cells. Fresh PBMCs went into most assays, and CXCR3 expression partly declined after cryopreservation.

Germline loops: CDR1 LNHDA, CDR2 SQIVND (reference sequence). This CDR3 spans 13 amino acids. UMI-labeled 5' RACE yielded the TRB cDNA libraries. TCRdb re-called the 5' RACE reads, yielding one record per CDR3 amino acid sequence without DNA. The sample table sets out 55,000 to 75,000 distinct CDR3 sequences. Within the CD8+ T cell compartment, naive cells were CD45RO-CCR7+CD27+CD95-. The chain recombines TRBV19 with TRBJ2-7; the TCRdb call, TRBD2, lacks DNA for checking. Source material: naive CXCR3+ CD8+ T cells from blood. Regarding subset: CD45RO-CCR7+CD27+CD95- naive CD8+ T cells expressing CXCR3 (TNR3+). The TCR was taken from a human donor in good health. Some clones in this sample may be carry-over from other donors' samples. The CDR3 here is CASSRSGDYEQYF.